The next 3 T cell receptor beta chains were all read from a single sample in a study of cytomegalovirus exposure and HLA in healthy donors. The PCR made use of 60 Vbeta and 13 Jbeta primers. Data came from immunoSEQ multiplex PCR; TCRdb stores just in-frame clones and leaves some out. Seen here are 90,000 or so clones, 60% to 80% observed once, and the top ten hold roughly 16%. Sequences were obtained from PBMCs. These receptors all stem from a woman between 45 and 60 years old in good health and CMV-seropositive.

V and J are TRBV5-4 and TRBJ2-7, with D perhaps TRBD2 (5 bases). V was shortened by 0 bases and J by 5 bases, with 15 bases between the two germline ends. Germline CDR1 is SGHNT and CDR2 is YYREEE (reference sequence). The CDR3 runs 15 residues. CDR3 nucleotides: TGTGCCAGCAGCTTGGACCCTAGTTTCGGGGACGAGCAGTACTTC. Translating gives CASSLDPSFGDEQYF. The variable domain in full, completed from reference TRBV5-4 and TRBJ2-7, reads ETGVTQSPTHLIKTRGQQVTLRCSSQSGHNTVSWYQQALGQGPQFIFQYYREEENGRGNFPPRFSGLQFPNYSSELNVNALELDDSALYLCASSLDPSFGDEQYFGPGTRLTVT.

The chain combines TRBV28 with TRBJ2-3, with D uncertain. The CDR3 consists of 12 residues. Deletions cut 2 bases from V and 4 bases from J, with 4 bases between. Germline-derived CDR1 and CDR2 are MDHEN and SYDVKM. The CDR3 nucleotides read TGTGCCAGCAGTTTACTATCAGATACGCAGTATTTT. This sequence encodes CASSLLSDTQYF.

V usage is TRBV9 and J usage is TRBJ1-1; TRBD1 might be the D (5 bases). V shed 0 bases and J shed 3 bases, with 9 bases lying between them. Germline V gene lookup returns CDR1 SGDLS and CDR2 YYNGEE. The CDR3 extends over 14 amino acids. The CDR3 DNA sequence: TGTGCCAGCAGCGTAGGGGGCCGGGACACTGAAGCTTTCTTT. Translating gives CASSVGGRDTEAFF.